This T cell receptor beta chain stems from a study of blood T cell repertoires in COVID-19. Overall study context: PBMCs, B-cell-depleted T cells, or T cells were the source of the cDNA or gDNA that made up the material.

Either two negative PCRs, clearance, or symptom resolution qualified Cohort 3 donors as recovered. Authors' analysis steps: Reference gene primer amplification yielded estimated nucleated cell counts. Libraries were prepared by immunoSEQ multiplex PCR; TCRdb keeps only in-frame clonotypes and omits some of them. Clone size and the V and J calls come from that table; the DNA yielded D and trimming. The sample consists of roughly 330,000 clones, more than 75% of them appearing once. V was clipped by 3 bases and J by 5 bases, with 14 bases between them. The germline gives CDR1 MGHRA, CDR2 YSYEKL. The CDR3 extends over 15 amino acids.

Sequencing was performed on PBMCs or T cells enriched from blood (not recorded which). This sequence was found in a woman aged 25-40 years who had recovered from COVID-19. The V and J genes are TRBV4-1 and TRBJ1-5; possible D gene TRBD1, 6 bases. Here the CDR3 reads CASSHYQGSHQPQHF. Written as DNA, the CDR3 is TGCGCCAGCAGCCATTACCAGGGGAGTCATCAGCCCCAGCATTTT.